This entry concerns a single T cell receptor beta chain. What it recognizes is unknown. This sample was taken from a study of blood T cells in healthy people across ages. Points from the study as a whole: Fewer expanded clones and more diversity marked long-lived versus aged donors.

Isolation yielded PBMCs, at least 6 million per sample, in every case. Trimming cost V 2 bases and J 1 base; bases outside gene matches: 4. Germline CDR1 and CDR2: SGHTA and FQGNSA. CDR3 length: 16 residues. Alongside a J-beta primer mix, a sample-barcoded 5' primer served in a second PCR lasting roughly 7 to 11 cycles. TCRdb re-called the 5' RACE reads through MiXCR, storing one row per CDR3 protein. The table lists roughly 2 million distinct CDR3 sequences, less than 50% of them singletons. Sequencing was performed on blood. This sequence joins TRBV7-2 and TRBJ2-3; 9 positions match TRBD2. The clonotype was recovered from a middle-aged woman in good health. The CDR3 DNA follows: TGTGCCAGCAGCTTAATGGCGGGGGGGCGCACAGATACGCAGTATTTT. Residues: CASSLMAGGRTDTQYF. The whole variable domain, filled in from reference TRBV7-2 and TRBJ2-3, reads GAGVSQSPSNKVTEKGKDVELRCDPISGHTALYWYRQSLGQGLEFLIYFQGNSAPDKSGLPSDRFSAERTGGSVSTLTIQRTQQEDSAVYLCASSLMAGGRTDTQYFGPGTRLTVL.